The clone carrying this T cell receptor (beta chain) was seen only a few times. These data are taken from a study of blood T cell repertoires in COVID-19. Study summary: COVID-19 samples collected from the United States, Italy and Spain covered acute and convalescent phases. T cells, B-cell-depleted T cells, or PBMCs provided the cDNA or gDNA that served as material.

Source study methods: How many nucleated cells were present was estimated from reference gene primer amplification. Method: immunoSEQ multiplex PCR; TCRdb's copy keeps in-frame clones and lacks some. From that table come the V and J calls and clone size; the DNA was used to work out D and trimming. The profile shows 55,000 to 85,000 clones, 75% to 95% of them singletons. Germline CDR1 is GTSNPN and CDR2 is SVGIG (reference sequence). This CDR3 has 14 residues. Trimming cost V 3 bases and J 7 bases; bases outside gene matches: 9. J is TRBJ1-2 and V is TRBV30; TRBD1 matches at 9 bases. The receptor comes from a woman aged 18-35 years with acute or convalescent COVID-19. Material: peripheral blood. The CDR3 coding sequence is TGTGCCTGGAGCGACGGGACAGGGCTGGCTGGCTACACCTTC. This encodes CAWSDGTGLAGYTF.